These 8 T cell receptor beta chains originate from one sample sequenced in a study of PD-1 blockade in classical Hodgkin lymphoma. The assay was immunoSEQ multiplex PCR, and TCRdb's table has in-frame clones only and misses some. This sample has 100,000 to 120,000 clones, with approximately 89% found just once. Specified time point: cycle 4 day 1 (C4D1), after five to seven weeks of nivolumab. With no exception, relapse followed autologous stem cell transplantation in all patients, and brentuximab vedotin exposure varied. The specimen comprised peripheral blood mononuclear cells (PBMCs), sampled before the fourth cycle of nivolumab. These receptor sequences come from a human donor with classical Hodgkin lymphoma.

The chain carries TRBV6-1 and TRBJ2-2; tentatively, D is TRBD2 (5 bases). The V end was cut by 3 bases, the J end by 6 bases, with 20 bases between. The CDR3 sequence is 17 residues long. Germline V gene sequence: CDR1 MNHNS, CDR2 SASEGT. For the CDR3, the DNA is TGTGCCAGCAGTGATTCGTTACTAGGAAGAGGGCCCGGGGAGCTGTTTTTT. Amino acid sequence: CASSDSLLGRGPGELFF.

This clone appeared a single time. The DNA for the CDR3 is TGTGCCAGCAGCCCGGACCGGGGGGAATACAATGAGCAGTTCTTC. This gives the protein CASSPDRGEYNEQFF. V usage is TRBV11-2 and J usage is TRBJ2-1, with 7 bases matching TRBD2. The CDR3 loop spans 15 amino acids. Per the germline V gene, CDR1 is SGHAT and CDR2 is FQNNGV. V was clipped by 5 bases and J by 4 bases; unmatched bases: 8.

The chain carries TRBV10-1 and TRBJ2-7; D unresolved. V was cut by 4 bases and J by 6 bases, with 22 bases left in between. Germline CDR1 and CDR2: WNHNN and SYGVQD (reference sequence). This CDR3 has 16 amino acids. The CDR3 coding sequence is TGCGCCAGCAGTGTGAGCAACATCGGAGAGTTGGGCGAGCAGTACTTC. This encodes CASSVSNIGELGEQYF.

The chain employs TRBV27 and TRBJ1-5; 7 bases map to TRBD1. There are 15 residues in the CDR3. V trimming: 5 bases; J trimming: 3 bases; junction bases outside the gene matches: 7. Germline assignment: CDR1 MNHEY and CDR2 SMNVEV (reference sequence). The CDR3 bases are TGTGCCAGCAGTCCCCGGGACAGCCCCAATCAGCCCCAGCATTTT. This encodes CASSPRDSPNQPQHF.

The CDR3 here is CASSQDGPGGAWSDGYTF. The CDR3, as DNA: TGCGCCAGCAGCCAAGATGGGCCCGGGGGCGCTTGGTCCGATGGCTACACCTTC. The V call is TRBV4-3, the J call TRBJ1-2; tentatively, D is TRBD1 (6 bases). Germline assignment: CDR1 LGHNA and CDR2 YSLEER. V lost 0 bases, J lost 6 bases, and 23 bases lay in between. The CDR3 is 18 amino acids.

The chain links TRBV19 to TRBJ2-2, with 7 nucleotides matching TRBD1. Germline trimming cut 4 bases from V and 6 bases from J; bases unmatched to any gene: 5. Germline V CDR1 and CDR2: LNHDA, SQIVND (reference sequence). The CDR3 runs to 14 residues. This chain's CDR3 is CASSTSTGAGELFF. In DNA, the CDR3 is TGTGCCAGTAGTACCTCAACAGGGGCCGGGGAGCTGTTTTTT.

The rearrangement links TRBV19 to TRBJ1-5; D is perhaps TRBD1 (6 bases). CDR3 length: 16 residues. Trimming shortened V by 0 bases and J by 9 bases, and 18 bases separated the two germline ends. CDR1 is LNHDA, CDR2 SQIVND, per germline (reference sequence). CDR3 loop: CASSIDSDRPSRPQHF. CDR3 nucleotides: TGTGCCAGTAGTATAGATTCAGACAGGCCAAGCCGGCCCCAGCATTTT. Complete variable domain (other parts from reference TRBV19 and TRBJ1-5): DGGITQSPKYLFRKEGQNVTLSCEQNLNHDAMYWYRQDPGQGLRLIYYSQIVNDFQKGDIAEGYSVSREKKESFPLTVTSAQKNPTAFYLCASSIDSDRPSRPQHFGDGTRLSIL.

The rearrangement joins TRBV27 to TRBJ1-2, with unresolved D. CDR1 is MNHEY, CDR2 SMNVEV, per germline (reference sequence). Trimming shortened V by 5 bases and J by 6 bases, and 19 bases separated the two germline ends. This CDR3 is built from 15 residues. CDR3: CASSPRKGGENGYTF. In DNA, the CDR3 is TGTGCCAGCAGTCCCCGGAAGGGAGGAGAAAATGGCTACACCTTC.